A single sample is the source of the 24 T cell receptor beta chains below, sequenced in a study of blood T cell repertoires in COVID-19. Assay used: immunoSEQ multiplex PCR; TCRdb lists only in-frame clones, some missing. The sample holds 200,000 to 250,000 clones, just over 85% seen once. The source material was peripheral blood. The receptors originated from a man aged 45-65 years with acute or convalescent COVID-19.

This clone turned up a few times. This chain connects TRBV19 to TRBJ1-5; D is perhaps TRBD1 (6 bases). CDR3 size: 13 residues. V lost 7 bases, J lost 2 bases, and 9 bases lay in between. Germline V gene lookup returns CDR1 LNHDA and CDR2 SQIVND (reference sequence). The CDR3 is CASTSGGNQPQHF. DNA for the CDR3: TGTGCCAGTACCTCAGGGGGCAATCAGCCCCAGCATTTT.

The chain is built from TRBV6-2 or TRBV6-3 and TRBJ1-3; D unresolved. In germline, CDR1 is MNHEY, CDR2 SVGEGT. The CDR3 has 15 residues. Trimming removed 6 bases at V and 0 bases at J, with 12 bases between. The DNA for the CDR3 is TGTGCCAGCAGCCAAACAGTTCACTCTGGAAACACCATATATTTT. Protein product: CASSQTVHSGNTIYF.

This chain joins TRBV6-5 and TRBJ2-7; 9 bases agree with TRBD1. Trimming cost V 6 bases and J 2 bases; bases outside gene matches: 2. Germline CDR1 MNHEY, CDR2 SVGAGI. The CDR3 spans 13 residues. Here the CDR3 DNA reads TGTGCCAGCAGGGGGGACAGGGCCTACGAGCAGTACTTC. Translation: CASRGDRAYEQYF.

The chain recombines TRBV4-2 with TRBJ1-5; D is ambiguous. CDR3 length: 14 amino acids. Germline V gene lookup returns CDR1 LGHNA and CDR2 YNFKEQ. V was shortened by 0 bases and J by 7 bases, with 10 bases between the two germline ends. The CDR3 DNA reads as TGTGCCAGCAGCCAAGAAGTGGGGAGCCAGCCCCAGCATTTT. Translating gives CASSQEVGSQPQHF.

The V and J genes are TRBV5-1 and TRBJ1-3; D is perhaps TRBD1 (6 bases). Trimming removed 2 bases from V and 2 bases from J, with 11 bases in between. The CDR3 covers 15 residues. Per the germline V gene, CDR1 is SGHRS and CDR2 is YFSETQ. CDR3 in DNA: TGCGCCAGCAGCTTTGACAGGACAGCTGGAAACACCATATATTTT. It encodes CASSFDRTAGNTIYF.

The chain is built from TRBV6-5 and TRBJ1-4; a weak D match, TRBD1 (6 bases). V lost 2 bases, J lost 5 bases, and 12 bases lay in between. The germline V gene encodes CDR1 MNHEY and CDR2 SVGAGI. This CDR3 is built from 15 residues. In nucleotides, the CDR3 is TGTGCCAGCAGTTACGAACGGGGGGCGAATGAAAAACTGTTTTTT. Translating gives CASSYERGANEKLFF.

The chain links TRBV2 to TRBJ1-1, with a possible D match to TRBD1 (6 bases). The V end was cut by 3 bases, the J end by 10 bases, with 21 bases between. CDR3 size: 15 residues. Germline V gene sequence: CDR1 SNHLY, CDR2 FYNNEI. CDR3 amino acids: CASSDRPGRKGGAFF. DNA for the CDR3: TGTGCCAGCAGTGATCGACCAGGTCGCAAAGGGGGAGCTTTCTTT. The whole variable domain, remainder taken from reference TRBV2 and TRBJ1-1, is EPEVTQTPSHQVTQMGQEVILRCVPISNHLYFYWYRQILGQKVEFLVSFYNNEISEKSEIFDDQFSVERPDGSNFTLKIRSTKLEDSAMYFCASSDRPGRKGGAFFGQGTRLTVV.

In this sample, this clone turned up once. DNA for the CDR3: TGCGCCAGCAGCCCGACTAGCGGGGGGACCGGGGAGCTGTTTTTT. The encoded protein is CASSPTSGGTGELFF. The chain combines TRBV5-1 with TRBJ2-2, with 13 positions matching TRBD2. This CDR3 contains 15 residues. CDR1 and CDR2 from the germline V gene are SGHRS and YFSETQ. V trimming: 4 bases; J trimming: 5 bases; junction bases outside the gene matches: 2. The full variable domain, its missing parts supplied by reference TRBV5-1 and TRBJ2-2, is KAGVTQTPRYLIKTRGQQVTLSCSPISGHRSVSWYQQTPGQGLQFLFEYFSETQRNKGNFPGRFSGRQFSNSRSEMNVSTLELGDSALYLCASSPTSGGTGELFFGEGSRLTVL.

Notes on this clone: Additional DNA sequences in this sample encode the identical CDR3. The genes are TRBV3-1 (or the pseudogene TRBV3-2) and TRBJ1-2, with TRBD1 matching 7 bases. V was clipped by 6 bases and J by 2 bases; unmatched bases: 6. There are 14 residues in the CDR3. Germline assignment: CDR1 LGHDT and CDR2 YNNKEL (reference sequence). DNA for the CDR3: TGTGCCAGCAGTCCGGGACAGCGAAACTATGGCTACACCTTC. Its translation is CASSPGQRNYGYTF.

This clone was picked up a small number of times. The chain couples TRBV9 to TRBJ1-4; a weak D match, TRBD1 (5 bases). The CDR3 has 16 residues. Trimming shortened V by 0 bases and J by 6 bases, and 15 bases separated the two germline ends. Germline CDR1 SGDLS, CDR2 YYNGEE. The chain's CDR3 is CASSVGAPRGDEKLFF. CDR3 sequence (DNA): TGTGCCAGCAGCGTAGGTGCCCCTCGGGGGGATGAAAAACTGTTTTTT.

The chain recombines TRBV6-2 or TRBV6-3 with TRBJ1-5, with 8 nucleotides matching TRBD1. This CDR3 has 15 residues. CDR1 MNHEY and CDR2 SVGEGT come from the germline V gene. With 7 bases clipped from V and 3 bases from J, the junction kept 8 bases outside the gene matches. CDR3 bases: TGTGCCAGCATCCCCGGGACAGGCATCAATCAGCCCCAGCATTTT. Its translation is CASIPGTGINQPQHF.

The chain links TRBV15 to TRBJ1-2, with 9 bases fitting TRBD1. Looked up from germline, CDR1 is LNHNV and CDR2 is YYDKDF (reference sequence). J gave up 3 bases and V 0 bases, and 11 bases lay outside the gene matches. This CDR3 comprises 18 residues. CDR3 sequence (DNA): TGTGCCACCAGCAGAGATCCCACAGGGGGCGCCCTAGACTATGGCTACACCTTC. Protein: CATSRDPTGGALDYGYTF.

The chain has TRBV25-1 and TRBJ1-1; possible D gene TRBD1, 6 bases. The V end was cut by 4 bases, the J end by 3 bases, with 12 bases between. CDR1 MGHDK and CDR2 SYGVNS come from the germline V gene. This CDR3 has 14 amino acids. The CDR3 nucleotides read TGTGCCAGCAGTGTCAGGGGTGTCGACACTGAAGCTTTCTTT. Translating gives CASSVRGVDTEAFF.

The chain employs TRBV15 and TRBJ2-2; TRBD2 is a possible D gene (6 bases). CDR3 length: 16 amino acids. The V end was cut by 5 bases, the J end by 5 bases, with 18 bases between. The germline V gene has CDR1 LNHNV and CDR2 YYDKDF (reference sequence). CDR3 protein: CATSSLGGPRTGELFF. CDR3 coding DNA: TGTGCCACCAGCTCCCTGGGGGGTCCAAGAACCGGGGAGCTGTTTTTT.

This clone was seen a few times. The V gene is TRBV7-9, the J gene TRBJ1-4; a possible D gene is TRBD1 (5 bases). The CDR3 has 14 amino acids. V shed 1 base and J shed 5 bases, with 8 bases lying between them. Per germline, CDR1 SEHNR and CDR2 FQNEAQ (reference sequence). The CDR3: CASSLVQGNEKLFF. The DNA for the CDR3 is TGTGCCAGCAGCTTAGTCCAGGGAAATGAAAAACTGTTTTTT.

V and J are TRBV18 and TRBJ1-1; 7 bases match TRBD1. Germline V gives CDR1 KGHSH, CDR2 LQKENI. V dropped 2 bases and J dropped 1; count of bases not matched to a gene: 4. There are 15 residues in the CDR3. CDR3 DNA: TGTGCCAGCTCACCAACACAGGGGCCGAACACTGAAGCTTTCTTT. This sequence encodes CASSPTQGPNTEAFF.

The chain is built from TRBV9 and TRBJ1-5; D gene uncertain. Trimming took off 3 bases at V and 4 bases at J, with 11 bases between the two ends. Germline loops: CDR1 SGDLS, CDR2 YYNGEE. This CDR3 spans 14 amino acids. The CDR3 DNA reads TGTGCCAGCAGCGCCGAAGCGGGTAATCAGCCCCAGCATTTT. It codes for CASSAEAGNQPQHF.

There are a few counts of this clone. V usage is TRBV7-9 and J usage is TRBJ1-1; weak D call: TRBD1 (6 bases). Germline lookup yields CDR1 SEHNR and CDR2 FQNEAQ (reference sequence). The CDR3 spans 11 residues. V lost 8 bases, J lost 7 bases, and 11 bases lay in between. CDR3 region: CASAPGVEAFF. CDR3 DNA: TGTGCCAGCGCCCCAGGGGTTGAAGCTTTCTTT.

This chain uses TRBV11-2 with TRBJ2-7, with a weak D call TRBD2 (6 bases). Trimming removed 1 base at V and 5 bases at J, with 12 bases between. Germline V gene data show CDR1 as SGHAT and CDR2 as FQNNGV. CDR3 length: 14 residues. The CDR3 here is CASSLAGGKNEQYF. As DNA, the CDR3 is TGTGCCAGCAGCTTAGCCGGGGGAAAGAACGAGCAGTACTTC. Full variable domain (outside the CDR3, taken from reference TRBV11-2 and TRBJ2-7): EAGVAQSPRYKIIEKRQSVAFWCNPISGHATLYWYQQILGQGPKLLIQFQNNGVVDDSQLPKDRFSAERLKGVDSTLKIQPAKLEDSAVYLCASSLAGGKNEQYFGPGTRLTVT.

The chain joins TRBV19 to TRBJ1-6; 7 nucleotides line up with TRBD1. The CDR3 contains 16 residues. Germline CDR1 is LNHDA and CDR2 is SQIVND (reference sequence). With 4 bases clipped from V and 5 bases from J, the junction kept 8 bases outside the gene matches. The DNA for the CDR3 is TGTGCCAGTAGTAAGCGACAGGGTTGGGATAATTCACCCCTCCACTTT. This codes for CASSKRQGWDNSPLHF.

The rearrangement uses TRBV5-1 and TRBJ1-2; 9 bases match TRBD1. The CDR3 runs 15 residues. The J segment lost 0 bases and the V segment lost 4 bases, leaving 4 bases of the junction unmatched. Germline V gene data show CDR1 as SGHRS and CDR2 as YFSETQ. CDR3 in amino acids: CASSIQGASNYGYTF. The CDR3 nucleotides are TGCGCCAGCAGCATACAGGGGGCTTCTAACTATGGCTACACCTTC.

The chain joins TRBV6-2 or TRBV6-3 to TRBJ1-5; no reliable D call. V lost 3 bases and J 2 bases, leaving 11 bases between the germline ends. The CDR3 extends over 15 amino acids. CDR1 MNHEY and CDR2 SVGEGT come from the germline V gene. The CDR3 loop is CASSYGGGGNQPQHF. The CDR3 DNA sequence: TGTGCCAGCAGTTATGGTGGAGGCGGCAATCAGCCCCAGCATTTT.

The chain employs TRBV6-1 and TRBJ1-3; a possible D gene is TRBD1 (6 bases). The CDR3 is made up of 16 amino acids. Germline loops: CDR1 MNHNS, CDR2 SASEGT. Trimming shortened V by 4 bases and J by 0 bases, and 13 bases separated the two germline ends. The CDR3 coding sequence is TGTGCCAGCAGTGTCCAACAGGGACACTCTGGAAACACCATATATTTT. Protein sequence: CASSVQQGHSGNTIYF.

The CDR3 here is CSVNKGRGGYTF. The CDR3 region has the DNA TGCAGCGTTAATAAGGGGCGAGGAGGCTACACCTTC. The chain carries TRBV29-1 and TRBJ1-2, with D possibly matching TRBD1 (5 bases). Trimming left V 5 bases short and J 8 bases short, with 15 bases between. This CDR3 comprises 12 residues. The germline V gene has CDR1 SQVTM and CDR2 ANQGSEA.